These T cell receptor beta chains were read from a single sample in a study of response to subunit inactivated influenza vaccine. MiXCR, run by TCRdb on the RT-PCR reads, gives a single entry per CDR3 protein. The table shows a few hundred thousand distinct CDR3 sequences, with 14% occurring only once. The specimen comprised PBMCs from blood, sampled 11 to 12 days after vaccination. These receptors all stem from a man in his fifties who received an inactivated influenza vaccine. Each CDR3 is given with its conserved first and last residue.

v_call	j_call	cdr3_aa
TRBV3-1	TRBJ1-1	CASSLGTGVREAFF
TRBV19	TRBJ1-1	CASRHRANTEAFF
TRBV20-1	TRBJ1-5	CSARPTGALGQPQHF
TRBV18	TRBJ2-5	CASSRREEETQYF
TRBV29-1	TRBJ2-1	CSVEGLAPNEQFF
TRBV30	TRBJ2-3	CAWRRNPTDTQYF
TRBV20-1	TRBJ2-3	CSARLLAGTVDTQYF
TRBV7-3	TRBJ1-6	CASSSESYNSPLHF
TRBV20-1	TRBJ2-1	CSARVVGPSSYNEQFF
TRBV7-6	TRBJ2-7	CASSLTRQGAAEQYF
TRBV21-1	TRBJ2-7	CASSKKRQIPIEQYF
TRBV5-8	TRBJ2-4	CASLNRGEDKNIQYF
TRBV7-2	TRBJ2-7	CASSFLIKRATYEQYF
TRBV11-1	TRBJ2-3	CASSSNILAAGRRTSTDTQYF
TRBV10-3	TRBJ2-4	CAISDGNIQYF
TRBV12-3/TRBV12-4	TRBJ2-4	CASSPKGRQYF
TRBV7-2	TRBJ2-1	CASSTKGSADNEQFF
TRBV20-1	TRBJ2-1	CSAPDYRSYNEQFF
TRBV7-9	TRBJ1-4	CASSPPGDPNEKLFF
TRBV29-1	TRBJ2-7	CSVSTSGTREYF
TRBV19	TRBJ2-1	CASRRAGQGADEQFF
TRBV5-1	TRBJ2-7	CASSPIHKEIYEQYF
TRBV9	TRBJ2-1	CASSVVIQDNEQFF
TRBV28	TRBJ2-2	CASRTETSGPHGLLFF
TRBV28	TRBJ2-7	CVVGGEGYEQYF
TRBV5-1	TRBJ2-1	CASSGGQASSYNEQFF
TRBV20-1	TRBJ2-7	CSAPKEGTTYEQYF
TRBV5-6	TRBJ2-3	CASSSERGPDTQYF
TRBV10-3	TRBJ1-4	CAISESPDFTTNEKLFF
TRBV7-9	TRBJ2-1	CASSLVGTRYNEQFF
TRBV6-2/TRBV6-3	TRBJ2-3	CASSYSALGTDTQYF
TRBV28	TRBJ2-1	CASSLFPPSGGANEQFF
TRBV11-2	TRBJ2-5	CASSLDPGVETQYF
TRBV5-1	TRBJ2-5	CASSPPGGNGETQYF
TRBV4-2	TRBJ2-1	CASSLASASSYNEQFF
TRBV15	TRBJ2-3	CATSRDVRTSGSRDTQYF
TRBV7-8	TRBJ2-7	CASSLADVGEFYEQYF
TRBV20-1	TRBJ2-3	CSATTSGGADTQYF
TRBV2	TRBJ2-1	CASREAGVYNEQFF
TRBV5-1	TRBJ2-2	CASSLRGTRSTGELFF
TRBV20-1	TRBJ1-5	CSVGTPNQPQHF
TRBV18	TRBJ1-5	CASSPTGTANQPQHF
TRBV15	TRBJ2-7	CATSRGQETGVEQYF
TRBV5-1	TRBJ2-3	CASSRGRRYQLADTQYF
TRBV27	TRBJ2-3	CASMGKGFTADTQYF
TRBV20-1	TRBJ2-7	CSARDSLAHEQYF
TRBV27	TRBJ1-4	CASSPPPGQGNEKLFF
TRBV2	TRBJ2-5	CASSDRTSGGRGTQYF
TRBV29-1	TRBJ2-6	CSVFEGAGANVLTF
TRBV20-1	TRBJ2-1	CSARPGSYSYNEQFF